Shown below are 7 T cell receptor beta chains from a single sample sequenced in a study of blood T cell repertoires in COVID-19. Method: immunoSEQ multiplex PCR; TCRdb's copy keeps in-frame clones and lacks some. The repertoire holds about 53,000 clones, with about 80% as singletons. The sample taken for sequencing was peripheral blood. The receptors shown here come from a human donor in a cohort sampled during active COVID-19.

The V and J genes are TRBV4-2 and TRBJ1-5, with TRBD1 matching over 11 bases. CDR1 is LGHNA and CDR2 is YNFKEQ in the germline V gene. Germline trimming cut 0 bases from V and 1 base from J; bases unmatched to any gene: 5. The CDR3 is 18 amino acids. The chain's CDR3 is CASSQEVGQGESNQPQHF. In nucleotides, the CDR3 is TGTGCCAGCAGCCAAGAGGTGGGACAGGGGGAGAGCAATCAGCCCCAGCATTTT.

For the CDR3, the DNA is TGTGCCAGCAGTTACGGCGGGACAGGGCTGTACTTC. Amino acid sequence: CASSYGGTGLYF. This chain joins TRBV6-5 and TRBJ2-7, with 9 bases fitting TRBD1. Germline lookup yields CDR1 MNHEY and CDR2 SVGAGI. V gave up 2 bases and J gave up 12 bases; unmatched junction bases: 5. This CDR3 comprises 12 residues.

This chain links TRBV7-8 with TRBJ2-7; 10 positions agree with TRBD1. The germline CDR1 and CDR2 sequences are SGHVS and FQNEAQ. V lost 5 bases, J lost 3 bases, and 4 bases stayed unmatched. The CDR3 length is 14 residues. Here the CDR3 reads CASSRRDRGYEQYF. The CDR3 coding sequence is TGTGCCAGCAGCCGGCGGGACAGGGGCTACGAGCAGTACTTC. The full variable domain, in which reference TRBV7-8 and TRBJ2-7 provide the parts outside the CDR3, is GAGVSQSPRYKVAKRGQDVALRCDPISGHVSLFWYQQALGQGPEFLTYFQNEAQLDKSGLPSDRFFAERPEGSVSTLKIQRTQQEDSAVYLCASSRRDRGYEQYFGPGTRLTVT.

This clone was seen once. The V call is TRBV12-3 or TRBV12-4, the J call TRBJ1-1, with a tentative D call TRBD1 (6 bases). CDR3 length: 13 amino acids. Deletions cut 1 base from V and 7 bases from J, with 10 bases between. CDR3 sequence: CASSLGQAGEAFF. CDR3 DNA: TGTGCCAGCAGTTTAGGACAGGCGGGTGAAGCTTTCTTT.

The chain uses TRBV6-5 and TRBJ2-2; maybe TRBD1 (6 bases). Germline V gives CDR1 MNHEY, CDR2 SVGAGI. Trimming removed 10 bases from V and 5 bases from J, with 17 bases in between. The CDR3 totals 14 residues. CDR3 sequence: CATRQQGLTGELFF. The CDR3 DNA reads TGTGCCACTCGGCAACAGGGATTAACCGGGGAGCTGTTTTTT.

This chain joins TRBV5-6 and TRBJ1-2; D gene uncertain. Germline assignment: CDR1 SGHDT and CDR2 YYEEEE. The CDR3 totals 13 residues. Trimming took 3 bases from V and 5 from J, leaving 11 bases between them. The CDR3 protein is CASSYKQPYGYTF. The CDR3 coding sequence is TGTGCCAGCAGCTACAAACAGCCGTATGGCTACACCTTC.

V is TRBV5-5 and J is TRBJ2-7, with 8 bases fitting TRBD2. CDR1 and CDR2 from the germline V gene are SGHKS and YYEKEE (reference sequence). The V gene end was trimmed by 4 bases and the J gene end by 5 bases; junction bases not matched to a gene: 14. The CDR3 consists of 16 residues. CDR3 region: CASSPPGGEVGDEQYF. The CDR3 nucleotides are TGTGCCAGCAGCCCTCCCGGGGGGGAGGTTGGAGACGAGCAGTACTTC.